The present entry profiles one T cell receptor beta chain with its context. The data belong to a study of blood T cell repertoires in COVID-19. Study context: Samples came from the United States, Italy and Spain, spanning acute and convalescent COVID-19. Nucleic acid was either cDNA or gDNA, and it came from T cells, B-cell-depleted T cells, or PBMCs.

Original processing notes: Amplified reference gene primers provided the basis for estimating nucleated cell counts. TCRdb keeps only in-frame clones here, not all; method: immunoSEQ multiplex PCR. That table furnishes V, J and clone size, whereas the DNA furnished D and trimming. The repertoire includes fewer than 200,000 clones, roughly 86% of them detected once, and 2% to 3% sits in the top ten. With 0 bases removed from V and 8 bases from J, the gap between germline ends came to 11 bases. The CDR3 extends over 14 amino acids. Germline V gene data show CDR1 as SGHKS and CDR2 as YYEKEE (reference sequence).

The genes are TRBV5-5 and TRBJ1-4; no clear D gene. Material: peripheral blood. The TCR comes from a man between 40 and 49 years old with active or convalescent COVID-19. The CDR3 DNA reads TGTGCCAGCAGCTTGGGAGGGTTTGACGAAAAACTGTTTTTT. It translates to CASSLGGFDEKLFF.